This record concerns one T cell receptor beta chain sequence. This sample is part of a study of shared T cell receptors in the human thymus. Profiling relied on immunoSEQ multiplex PCR, and the TCRdb table lists in-frame clones only, not all of them. The sample holds about 500,000 clones, around 78% seen once. This CDR3 is 17 amino acids long. Germline CDR1 SGHRS, CDR2 YFSETQ. With 4 bases clipped from V and 4 bases from J, the junction kept 7 bases outside the gene matches. A further study also used this sample, focusing on human thymus T cells. This second study says: Corrective surgery for congenital heart defects was being performed on the healthy Finnish infants who were the donors. Thymus pieces cut out during corrective heart surgery were the tissue that was used.

Input material: thymocytes. The sequence was collected from a boy in the first two years of life with a congenital heart defect. The chain joins TRBV5-1 to TRBJ2-5, with 16 nucleotides matching TRBD2. The DNA for the CDR3 is TGCGCCAGCAGCCGGGGGACTAGCGGGAGGGTGAGAGAGACCCAGTACTTC. Amino acids: CASSRGTSGRVRETQYF.